Listed here are 14 T cell receptor beta chains from one sample, sequenced in a study of technical replicates of blood from several donors. Profiling relied on immunoSEQ multiplex PCR, and the TCRdb table lists in-frame clones only, not all of them. The repertoire holds around 79,000 clones, with about 90% as singletons. The sequenced sample consisted of T cells isolated from PBMCs. The receptors were gathered from a human donor in good health. Some clones in this sample may be carry-over from other donors' samples.

The chain joins TRBV5-6 to TRBJ1-2, with TRBD1 matching over 8 bases. The CDR3 consists of 13 residues. The trim removed 5 bases at V and 7 bases at J, leaving 7 bases unmatched. The V gene's germline CDR1 is SGHDT and CDR2 YYEEEE. The CDR3 loop reads CASRMTGEGGYTF. The CDR3 DNA reads TGTGCCAGCAGGATGACAGGGGAAGGTGGCTACACCTTC.

V is TRBV7-9 and J is TRBJ2-7, with D hard to call. The germline V and J ends were trimmed by 8 bases and 6 bases, with 8 bases remaining between them. CDR1 SEHNR and CDR2 FQNEAQ come from the germline V gene (reference sequence). The CDR3 contains 10 residues. The CDR3 is CASGTLEQYF. The CDR3 DNA reads TGTGCCAGCGGTACTCTCGAGCAGTACTTC.

The chain combines TRBV7-9 with TRBJ2-1; 9 bases align to TRBD1. This CDR3 region has 15 residues. CDR1 is SEHNR, CDR2 FQNEAQ, per germline (reference sequence). V dropped 3 bases and J dropped 8; count of bases not matched to a gene: 8. This CDR3 is CASSLGDREFDEQFF. In DNA, the CDR3 is TGTGCCAGCAGCTTGGGGGACAGGGAATTCGATGAGCAGTTCTTC.

Only one count was recorded for this clone. The V and J genes are TRBV6-1 and TRBJ1-5, with TRBD1 as a possible D gene (5 bases). The germline V gene has CDR1 MNHNS and CDR2 SASEGT. The V and J ends lost 6 bases and 7 bases respectively, with 13 bases between them. The CDR3 is 13 amino acids. The DNA of the CDR3 is TGTGCCAGCAGGGAGGGGTTGCACCAGCCCCAGCATTTT. Protein: CASREGLHQPQHF.

The chain uses TRBV9 and TRBJ2-1; TRBD2 agrees at 7 bases. V lost 0 bases to trimming and J lost 7 bases; unmatched junction nucleotides: 13. The CDR3 covers 17 residues. Germline V gene lookup returns CDR1 SGDLS and CDR2 YYNGEE. The CDR3: CASSVGGLAGVWNEQFF. Written as DNA, the CDR3 is TGTGCCAGCAGCGTAGGGGGGTTGGCGGGAGTCTGGAATGAGCAGTTCTTC. The entire variable domain, with the rest obtained from reference TRBV9 and TRBJ2-1, is as follows: DSGVTQTPKHLITATGQRVTLRCSPRSGDLSVYWYQQSLDQGLQFLIQYYNGEERAKGNILERFSAQQFPDLHSELNLSSLELGDSALYFCASSVGGLAGVWNEQFFGPGTRLTVL.

The gene calls are TRBV9 and TRBJ2-7, with D unresolved. This CDR3 region has 13 residues. Trimming pared 3 bases from V and 4 bases from J, leaving 11 bases between. CDR1 is SGDLS, CDR2 YYNGEE, per germline. This CDR3 reads CASSGRLGYEQYF. The CDR3 DNA is TGTGCCAGCAGCGGGAGACTTGGGTACGAGCAGTACTTC.

V usage is TRBV30 and J usage is TRBJ2-7; D is perhaps TRBD2 (6 bases). Per germline, CDR1 GTSNPN and CDR2 SVGIG (reference sequence). V gave up 0 bases and J gave up 4 bases, with 13 bases separating them. There are 14 residues in the CDR3. The CDR3 DNA sequence: TGTGCCTGGAGTGTACGAGGAGGGAGGTACGAGCAGTACTTC. It codes for CAWSVRGGRYEQYF.

The chain uses TRBV6-1 and TRBJ2-7; TRBD2 agrees at 10 bases. The CDR3 extends over 13 amino acids. J lost 6 bases, V lost 8 bases, and 7 bases had no gene match. Germline V gene lookup returns CDR1 MNHNS and CDR2 SASEGT. The CDR3: CASGSSGSLEQYF. In DNA form, the CDR3 reads TGTGCCAGCGGATCTAGCGGGAGTCTCGAGCAGTACTTC.

The CDR3 protein is CASSGTSGSIVAGELFF. DNA for the CDR3: TGTGCCAGCAGCGGGACTAGCGGGAGTATTGTGGCCGGGGAGCTGTTTTTT. The chain joins TRBV9 to TRBJ2-2; TRBD2 matches at 13 bases. V lost 3 bases, J lost 6 bases, and 8 bases stayed unmatched. CDR3 length: 17 amino acids. Germline V gene lookup returns CDR1 SGDLS and CDR2 YYNGEE. Full variable domain (rest looked up from reference TRBV9 and TRBJ2-2): DSGVTQTPKHLITATGQRVTLRCSPRSGDLSVYWYQQSLDQGLQFLIQYYNGEERAKGNILERFSAQQFPDLHSELNLSSLELGDSALYFCASSGTSGSIVAGELFFGEGSRLTVL.

The chain has TRBV6-1 and TRBJ1-5; 9 bases align to TRBD1. The CDR3 runs 13 residues. CDR1 MNHNS and CDR2 SASEGT come from the germline V gene. Unmatched junction bases numbered 3, after V lost 5 bases and J lost 7 bases. CDR3 nucleotides: TGTGCCAGCAGTCACAGGGGGCGGCAGCCCCAGCATTTT. Encoded protein: CASSHRGRQPQHF.

V usage is TRBV5-1 and J usage is TRBJ1-1, with D possibly being TRBD1 (5 bases). V was trimmed by 0 bases and J by 1 base, leaving 10 bases between them. Germline CDR1 SGHRS, CDR2 YFSETQ. This CDR3 comprises 15 residues. CDR3 sequence (DNA): TGCGCCAGCAGCTTGGGTTTGGGGGGGAACACTGAAGCTTTCTTT. Translation: CASSLGLGGNTEAFF.

The rearrangement links TRBV30 to TRBJ1-3; weak D call: TRBD1 (5 bases). Germline values: CDR1 GTSNPN, CDR2 SVGIG (reference sequence). V lost 5 bases and J 7 bases, leaving 12 bases between the germline ends. The CDR3 consists of 12 residues. CDR3 amino acids: CAWAQGMNTIYF. In nucleotides, the CDR3 is TGTGCCTGGGCCCAGGGAATGAACACCATATATTTT.

The chain uses TRBV7-9 and TRBJ2-2; D call uncertain. This CDR3 contains 14 residues. Germline CDR1 is SEHNR and CDR2 is FQNEAQ (reference sequence). Trimming left V 3 bases short and J 4 bases short, with 9 bases between. The DNA of the CDR3 is TGTGCCAGCAGCTTGGCAGTTACCACCGGGGAGCTGTTTTTT. This sequence encodes CASSLAVTTGELFF.

This clone was seen only a few times. Other DNA variants within this sample encode the same CDR3. V usage is TRBV18 and J usage is TRBJ1-1, with D possibly TRBD1 on 6 matching bases. Germline V gene data show CDR1 as KGHSH and CDR2 as LQKENI. V shed 3 bases and J shed 1 base, with 6 bases lying between them. This CDR3 comprises 13 residues. The CDR3 DNA reads TGTGCCAGCTCACCGACAGGGAACACTGAAGCTTTCTTT. Its protein product is CASSPTGNTEAFF.